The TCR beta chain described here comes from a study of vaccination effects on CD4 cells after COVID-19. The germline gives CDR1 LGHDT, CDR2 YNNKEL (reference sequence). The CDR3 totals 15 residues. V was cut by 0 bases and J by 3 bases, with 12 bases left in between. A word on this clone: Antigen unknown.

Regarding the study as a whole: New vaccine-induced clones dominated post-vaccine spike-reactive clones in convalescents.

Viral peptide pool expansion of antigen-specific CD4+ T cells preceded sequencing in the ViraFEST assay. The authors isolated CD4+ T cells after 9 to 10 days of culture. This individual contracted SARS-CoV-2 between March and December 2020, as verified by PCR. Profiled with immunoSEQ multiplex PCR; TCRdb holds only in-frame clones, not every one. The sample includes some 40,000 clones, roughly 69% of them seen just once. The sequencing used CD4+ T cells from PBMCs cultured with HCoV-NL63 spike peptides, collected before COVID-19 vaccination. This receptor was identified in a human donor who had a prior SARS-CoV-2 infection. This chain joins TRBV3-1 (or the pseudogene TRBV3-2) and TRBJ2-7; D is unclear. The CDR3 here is CASSQDLHRRYEQYF. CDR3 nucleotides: TGTGCCAGCAGCCAAGATTTGCACCGCCGCTACGAGCAGTACTTC.